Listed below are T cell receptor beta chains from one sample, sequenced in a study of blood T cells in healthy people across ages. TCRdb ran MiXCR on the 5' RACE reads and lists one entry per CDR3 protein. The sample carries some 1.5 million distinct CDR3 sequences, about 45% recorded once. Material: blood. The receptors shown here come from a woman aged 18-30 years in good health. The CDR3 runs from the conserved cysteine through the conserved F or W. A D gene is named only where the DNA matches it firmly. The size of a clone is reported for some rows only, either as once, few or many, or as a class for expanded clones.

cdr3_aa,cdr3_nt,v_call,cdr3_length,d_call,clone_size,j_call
CASSQVSSRANERFF,TGCGCCAGCAGCCAAGTTTCGTCCAGGGCCAATGAGCGGTTCTTC,TRBV4-1,15,NA,NA,TRBJ2-1
CSARIPGGGGGQPQHF,TGCAGTGCTAGAATCCCTGGAGGGGGCGGAGGTCAGCCCCAGCATTTT,TRBV20-1,16,TRBD1,many,TRBJ1-5
CASSQDSSYRETQYF,TGTGCCAGCAGCCAAGACTCTTCCTATCGAGAGACCCAGTACTTC,TRBV3-1,15,NA,few,TRBJ2-5
CATSDRTGDGYTF,TGTGCCACCAGTGACCGGACAGGGGACGGCTACACCTTC,TRBV24-1,13,TRBD1,few,TRBJ1-2
CASSPASGRPGEQFF,TGCGCCAGCAGCCCTGCTAGCGGGAGGCCCGGTGAGCAGTTCTTC,TRBV5-1,15,TRBD2,NA,TRBJ2-1
CASGHGQGGDQPQHF,TGCGCCAGCGGCCATGGACAGGGTGGGGATCAGCCCCAGCATTTT,TRBV4-1,15,TRBD1,NA,TRBJ1-5
CASSQGRGESSYNEQFF,TGTGCCAGCAGCCAAGGACGGGGGGAGAGCTCCTACAATGAGCAGTTCTTC,TRBV14,17,TRBD2,NA,TRBJ2-1
CASSYGSASYEQYF,TGTGCCAGCAGTTACGGTTCGGCCTCCTACGAGCAGTACTTC,TRBV6-5,14,NA,NA,TRBJ2-7
CASSPEVGYEQFF,TGCGCCAGCAGCCCCGAGGTAGGCTATGAGCAGTTCTTC,TRBV4-3,13,NA,few,TRBJ2-1
CASSKVAEGPDTQYF,TGTGCCAGCAGCAAAGTTGCTGAGGGACCAGATACGCAGTATTTT,TRBV21-1,15,NA,few,TRBJ2-3
CASTTSGDTQYF,TGTGCCAGTACGACCTCGGGAGATACGCAGTATTTT,TRBV28,12,NA,few,TRBJ2-3
CASSQQLASGGIPETQYF,TGTGCCAGCAGCCAACAGCTCGCCAGCGGGGGGATTCCAGAGACCCAGTACTTC,TRBV3-1,18,TRBD2,few,TRBJ2-5
CASSPISGQGGIVNYGYTF,TGTGCCAGCTCACCAATTTCCGGACAGGGGGGCATAGTCAACTATGGCTACACCTTC,TRBV18,19,TRBD1,few,TRBJ1-2
CASSQGLVGSGEQFF,TGCGCCAGCAGCCAAGGACTAGTCGGTAGTGGTGAGCAGTTCTTC,TRBV4-3,15,NA,few,TRBJ2-1
CASSVGIINEQFF,TGTGCCAGCAGCGTAGGCATCATCAATGAGCAGTTCTTC,TRBV9,13,NA,once,TRBJ2-1
CASSHRQGGYTF,TGCGCCAGCAGCCACCGACAGGGAGGCTACACCTTC,TRBV4-3,12,TRBD1,many,TRBJ1-2
CSVGRGIYNEQFF,TGCAGCGTGGGCAGGGGAATATACAATGAGCAGTTCTTC,TRBV29-1,13,NA,few,TRBJ2-1
CASSTQGAKRETQYF,TGTGCCAGCAGTACCCAGGGGGCAAAGCGGGAGACCCAGTACTTC,TRBV25-1,15,TRBD1,NA,TRBJ2-5
CASSPSRAANNEKLFF,TGTGCCAGCAGCCCCTCGCGGGCAGCCAATAATGAAAAACTGTTTTTT,TRBV12-3/TRBV12-4,16,NA,NA,TRBJ1-4
CASRWGLAGAYNEQFF,TGTGCCAGCAGATGGGGACTAGCGGGCGCCTACAATGAGCAGTTCTTC,TRBV7-9,16,TRBD2,NA,TRBJ2-1
CSARELAGGPLHTQYF,TGCAGTGCTAGAGAATTAGCGGGGGGCCCCCTCCATACGCAGTATTTT,TRBV20-1,16,TRBD2,NA,TRBJ2-3
CASSLGLLGEQYF,TGTGCCAGCAGCTTAGGGCTCCTCGGAGAGCAGTACTTC,TRBV11-2,13,NA,NA,TRBJ2-4
CASSQEDRGRREQYF,TGTGCCAGCAGCCAAGAGGACAGGGGGCGCCGGGAGCAGTACTTC,TRBV7-9,15,TRBD1,NA,TRBJ2-7
CASKIGPMNTEAFF,TGTGCCAGCAAAATCGGACCGATGAACACTGAAGCTTTCTTT,TRBV28,14,NA,NA,TRBJ1-1
CSAATSDPYEQYF,TGCAGTGCTGCTACTAGCGACCCCTACGAGCAGTACTTC,TRBV20-1,13,TRBD2,NA,TRBJ2-7
CSAFRGQDNEQYF,TGCAGTGCTTTCAGGGGTCAAGACAATGAGCAGTACTTC,TRBV20-1,13,NA,few,TRBJ2-7
CSAREVRGRNTIYF,TGCAGTGCTAGAGAAGTAAGGGGGAGAAACACCATATATTTT,TRBV20-1,14,NA,once,TRBJ1-3
CASSQVSESKNIQYF,TGCGCCAGCAGCCAAGTCTCCGAGTCAAAAAACATTCAGTACTTC,TRBV4-1,15,NA,NA,TRBJ2-4
CASSELTELGYGYTF,TGTGCCAGCAGTGAATTAACAGAATTGGGATATGGCTACACCTTC,TRBV25-1,15,NA,few,TRBJ1-2
CASSPWTGGGYGYTF,TGTGCCAGCAGCCCTTGGACAGGGGGCGGCTATGGCTACACCTTC,TRBV7-9,15,TRBD1,NA,TRBJ1-2
CASSQSGGSYEQYF,TGTGCCAGCAGCCAAAGCGGGGGCTCCTACGAGCAGTACTTC,TRBV3-1,14,TRBD2,few,TRBJ2-7
CASSDSAGRSYNEQFF,TGTGCCAGCAGTGACTCGGCAGGGAGATCCTACAATGAGCAGTTCTTC,TRBV6-4,16,NA,NA,TRBJ2-1
CASSEDWGTTEAFF,TGTGCCAGCAGTGAAGATTGGGGGACGACTGAAGCTTTCTTT,TRBV25-1,14,NA,NA,TRBJ1-1
CSAPSPLTGTDTQYF,TGCAGTGCGCCTAGCCCCCTGACCGGCACAGATACGCAGTATTTT,TRBV20-1,15,NA,many,TRBJ2-3
CSAGGQRPDTQYF,TGCAGTGCTGGGGGGCAGAGGCCAGATACGCAGTATTTT,TRBV20-1,13,NA,NA,TRBJ2-3
CASSIHGAGGDTQYF,TGTGCCAGCAGTATCCACGGCGCAGGGGGGGATACGCAGTATTTT,TRBV6-1,15,NA,NA,TRBJ2-3
CASSTGLAGGIYNEQFF,TGTGCCAGTAGTACCGGACTAGCGGGGGGGATCTACAATGAGCAGTTCTTC,TRBV19,17,TRBD2,NA,TRBJ2-1
CASSFWTGFTGELFF,TGTGCCAGCAGCTTTTGGACAGGTTTTACCGGGGAGCTGTTTTTT,TRBV7-2,15,TRBD1,NA,TRBJ2-2
CANARGGTDTQYF,TGTGCCAACGCCAGGGGAGGCACAGATACGCAGTATTTT,TRBV28,13,NA,NA,TRBJ2-3
CASGTVGLAADTQYF,TGTGCTAGTGGTACCGTGGGACTAGCAGCAGATACGCAGTATTTT,TRBV12-5,15,TRBD2,NA,TRBJ2-3
CASSLGPAADTQYF,TGTGCCAGCAGCCTAGGACCAGCGGCAGATACGCAGTATTTT,TRBV11-3,14,NA,few,TRBJ2-3
CAIRGQQGETQYF,TGTGCCATCCGGGGGCAACAGGGAGAGACCCAGTACTTC,TRBV10-3,13,NA,NA,TRBJ2-5
CASSLSGTGKNIQYF,TGTGCCAGCAGCTTGAGCGGGACGGGCAAAAACATTCAGTACTTC,TRBV7-2,15,TRBD2,NA,TRBJ2-4
CASSLWRPPSRANTEAFF,TGTGCCAGCAGCTTATGGAGACCCCCCTCAAGAGCGAACACTGAAGCTTTCTTT,TRBV11-2,18,NA,NA,TRBJ1-1
CASSQDQGTLEAFF,TGTGCCAGCAGCCAAGATCAAGGAACGCTTGAAGCTTTCTTT,TRBV4-2,14,NA,few,TRBJ1-1
CASSESLAYHGYTF,TGTGCCAGCAGTGAGTCGTTGGCCTATCATGGCTACACCTTC,TRBV6-1,14,NA,NA,TRBJ1-2
CASSNGHPGSNQPQHF,TGCGCCAGCAGTAATGGACACCCGGGCAGCAATCAGCCCCAGCATTTT,TRBV4-1,16,NA,NA,TRBJ1-5
CASTSRVPGGYEQYF,TGTGCCAGCACCTCGCGGGTTCCAGGAGGATACGAGCAGTACTTC,TRBV28,15,NA,NA,TRBJ2-7
CSVGPGRDEQYF,TGCAGCGTTGGTCCGGGCAGGGACGAGCAGTACTTC,TRBV29-1,12,NA,NA,TRBJ2-7
CASSLSVGTTYEQYF,TGTGCCAGCAGTTTGTCCGTAGGGACAACCTACGAGCAGTACTTC,TRBV27,15,NA,few,TRBJ2-7
CASSFYPGGNQPQHF,TGTGCCAGCAGTTTCTACCCCGGCGGCAATCAGCCCCAGCATTTT,TRBV12-3/TRBV12-4,15,NA,NA,TRBJ1-5
CASSVVGSGGPGTDTQYF,TGTGCCAGCAGCGTAGTTGGTAGCGGGGGGCCGGGCACAGATACGCAGTATTTT,TRBV9,18,TRBD2,NA,TRBJ2-3
CASSQGGVQLIQAFF,TGTGCCAGCAGCCAAGGGGGGGTACAGCTTATCCAAGCTTTCTTT,TRBV7-2,15,NA,few,TRBJ1-1
CASSALHSGELFF,TGTGCCAGCAGCGCATTACATTCCGGGGAGCTGTTTTTT,TRBV2,13,NA,NA,TRBJ2-2
CASSQTGGDAYGYTF,TGCGCCAGCAGCCAAACAGGGGGCGATGCCTATGGCTACACCTTC,TRBV4-1,15,TRBD1,few,TRBJ1-2
CASSYSTGGSGTDTQYF,TGTGCCAGCAGTTACTCGACGGGCGGGAGCGGCACAGATACGCAGTATTTT,TRBV6-5,17,TRBD2,NA,TRBJ2-3
CASSWLRSTGELFF,TGTGCCAGCAGTTGGCTCAGGTCCACCGGGGAGCTGTTTTTT,TRBV7-2,14,NA,NA,TRBJ2-2
CASSPDGTPDYGYTF,TGTGCCAGCAGCCCGGACGGGACACCAGACTATGGCTACACCTTC,TRBV5-5,15,NA,few,TRBJ1-2
CASSLGTDIMNTEAFF,TGTGCCAGCAGCTTGGGGACGGACATCATGAACACTGAAGCTTTCTTT,TRBV7-2,16,NA,NA,TRBJ1-1
CASSLEGWDTDAQYF,TGTGCCAGCAGTTTAGAGGGATGGGACACAGATGCGCAGTATTTT,TRBV28,15,NA,NA,TRBJ2-3